The clone carrying this T cell receptor beta chain was detected many times. Its target is not known. This sample was taken from a study of T cells in Graves' hyperthyroidism and ophthalmopathy. Researchers amplified the TCR beta CDR3 regions from RNA transcripts. TCR CDR3 regions were first amplified by RT-PCR with HTBI primers. Each CDR3 protein gets one entry after TCRdb re-called the multiplex PCR reads with MiXCR. The sample yields 480,000 or so distinct CDR3 sequences, about 15% seen once. Fresh peripheral blood, 10 ml, yielded the PBMCs. Whole-study results and caveats: Stable hyperthyroidism was told apart from ophthalmopathy by a model built on 13 V-J features. Peripheral blood also featured most of the thyroid clonotypes expanded above 0.001.

Specimen: blood. This receptor was obtained from a woman aged 18-30 years with Graves' hyperthyroidism.

For the CDR3, the DNA is TGTGCCAGCAGCCAGGGGGAGGAAGAGACCCAGTACTTC. Translation gives CASSQGEEETQYF. The chain joins TRBV2 to TRBJ2-5; TRBD1 is a possible D gene (7 bases). The CDR3 extends over 13 amino acids. V lost 6 bases to trimming and J lost 3 bases, with 11 bases between them. From germline, CDR1 is SNHLY and CDR2 FYNNEI.